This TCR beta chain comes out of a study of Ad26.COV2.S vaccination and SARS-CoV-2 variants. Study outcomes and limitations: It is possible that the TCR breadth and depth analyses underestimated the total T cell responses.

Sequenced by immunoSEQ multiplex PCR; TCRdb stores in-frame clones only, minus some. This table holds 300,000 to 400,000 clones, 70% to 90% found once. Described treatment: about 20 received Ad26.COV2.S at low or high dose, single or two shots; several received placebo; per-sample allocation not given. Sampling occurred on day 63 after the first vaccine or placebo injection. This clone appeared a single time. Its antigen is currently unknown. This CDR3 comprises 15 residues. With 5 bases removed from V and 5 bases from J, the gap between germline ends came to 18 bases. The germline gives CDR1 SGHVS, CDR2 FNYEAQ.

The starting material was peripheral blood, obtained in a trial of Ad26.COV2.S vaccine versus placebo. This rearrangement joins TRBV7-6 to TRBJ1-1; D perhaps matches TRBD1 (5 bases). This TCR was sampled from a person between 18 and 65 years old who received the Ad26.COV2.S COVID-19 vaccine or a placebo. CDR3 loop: CASSEKAGMGTEAFF. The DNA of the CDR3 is TGTGCCAGCAGCGAGAAAGCAGGGATGGGGACTGAAGCTTTCTTT.